This entry describes one T cell receptor (beta chain). Its recognized antigen is unknown. No qualities accompany the bases; no much larger clone lies one base away. The sample belongs to a study of radiotherapy plus CTLA-4 blockade in lung cancer (dated by TCRdb to the late 2010s). Background for the entire study: Among the enrolled patients, approximately 18% had an objective response, and 31% reached disease control. Beyond this particular receptor, the publication reports: TCR clones derived from tumors expanded in peripheral blood after treatment with radiotherapy and ipilimumab. The strongest predictors of response were reported to be early dynamic shifts in blood T cell clones along with a rise in serum interferon-beta following radiation.

Library creation used the immunoSEQ multiplex PCR assay. TCRdb took over this immuneACCESS table, retaining in-frame rearrangements with V and J assigned. Such tables are incomplete; in checked studies, under half of the missing clones stem from an unresolved V gene, and the remainder is unexplained. The sample table lists about 87,000 clones, approximately 86% of them with a count of one. Approximately 15% of the sample lies in the top ten. V is clipped by 2 bases and J by 4 bases, and the sequence between their germline boundaries is 14 bases long. Counted from cysteine to phenylalanine, this CDR3 has 15 amino acids. Just the 45-base CDR3 DNA is kept, in frame starting at base 1. The germline V gene yields MGHRA for CDR1 and YSYEKL for CDR2. In this study, focal radiation therapy paired with CTLA-4 blockade (ipilimumab) was tested in patients who had chemo-refractory metastatic non-small-cell lung cancer.

The specimen comprised peripheral blood, sampled from a patient treated with radiotherapy plus ipilimumab. The TCR comes from a human donor with non-small cell lung cancer that progressed on radiotherapy plus ipilimumab. This sequence uses TRBV4-1 and TRBJ2-5; matching of 6 bases hints at TRBD1 as the D gene. The DNA sequence follows: TGCGCCAGCAGCCAAAAGACAGGTTCGGGAGAGACCCAGTACTTC. It is translated as CASSQKTGSGETQYF.